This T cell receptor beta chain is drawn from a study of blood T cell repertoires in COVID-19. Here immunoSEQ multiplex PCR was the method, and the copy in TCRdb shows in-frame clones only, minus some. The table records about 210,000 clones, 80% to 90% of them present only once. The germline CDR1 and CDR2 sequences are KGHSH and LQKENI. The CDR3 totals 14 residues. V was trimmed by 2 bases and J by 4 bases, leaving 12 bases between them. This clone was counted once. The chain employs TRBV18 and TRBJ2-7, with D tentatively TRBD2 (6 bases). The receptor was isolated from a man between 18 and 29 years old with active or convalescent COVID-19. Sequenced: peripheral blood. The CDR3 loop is CASSPTLGRYEQYF. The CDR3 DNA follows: TGTGCCAGCTCACCAACACTAGGGAGGTACGAGCAGTACTTC. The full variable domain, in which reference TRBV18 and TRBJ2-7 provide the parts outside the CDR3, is NAGVMQNPRHLVRRRGQEARLRCSPMKGHSHVYWYRQLPEEGLKFMVYLQKENIIDESGMPKERFSAEFPKEGPSILRIQQVVRGDSAAYFCASSPTLGRYEQYFGPGTRLTVT.